This TCR beta chain comes out of a study of blood T cell repertoires in COVID-19. At the level of the study: Whether acute or convalescent, the COVID-19 samples came from the United States, Italy and Spain.

This CDR3 contains 13 residues. Trimming removed 5 bases from V and 2 bases from J; junction bases left unmatched: 1. Generated by immunoSEQ multiplex PCR, the TCRdb table keeps only in-frame clones and is missing some. Counted here are over 150,000 clones, over 65% occurring once; the ten biggest clones make up roughly 1.7%. The TCR sequence derives from a man older than 75 with acute or convalescent COVID-19. The chain has TRBV12-3 or TRBV12-4 and TRBJ2-3; 7 bases map to TRBD2. Sequenced material: peripheral blood. CDR3 bases: TGTGCCAGCAGTGGGGGGGACACAGATACGCAGTATTTT. Amino acids: CASSGGDTDTQYF.